This T cell receptor (beta chain) was documented in a study of monozygotic twins with inflammatory bowel disease. TCRdb reworked the 5' RACE reads into one entry per CDR3 protein, no DNA. In all, the sample yields more than 300,000 distinct CDR3 sequences. Germline CDR1 MNHEY, CDR2 SVGAGI. The CDR3 contains 16 residues. This TCR was recovered from a human donor with ulcerative colitis or Crohn's disease, or a healthy co-twin of an affected twin (not recorded which). Sequenced sample: blood. The chain has TRBV6-5 and TRBJ1-2; TCRdb calls TRBD1, which cannot be checked without DNA. CDR3 sequence: CASSYYREGSDSGYTF.